Following are 9 T cell receptor beta chains from one sample sequenced in a study of spatial heterogeneity in lung cancer. Sample time point: sample taken at primary tumor resection. MiXCR, run by TCRdb on the 5' RACE reads, gives a single entry per CDR3 protein. The table includes 20,000 to 25,000 distinct CDR3 sequences, roughly 4.5% detected once. Sequencing was performed on PBMCs, taken at surgery. Receptors were obtained from a male donor with early-stage non-small cell lung cancer.

This clonotype was counted between two and nine times. V gene TRBV7-9 combines with J gene TRBJ2-2, with D perhaps TRBD1 (5 bases). Trimming removed 4 bases at V and 1 base at J, with 13 bases between. The germline CDR1 and CDR2 sequences are SEHNR and FQNEAQ (reference sequence). This CDR3 contains 16 residues. Written as DNA, the CDR3 is TGTGCCAGCAGCTGGTGGACAACGCGGAACACCGGGGAGCTGTTTTTT. This translates into CASSWWTTRNTGELFF.

The sample holds a few counts of this clonotype. The chain combines TRBV12-3 or TRBV12-4 with TRBJ2-1, with D possibly TRBD2 on 6 matching bases. The CDR3 sequence is 16 residues long. Deletions cut 7 bases from V and 9 bases from J, with 25 bases between. The CDR3 DNA reads TGTGCCAGCAAAAGGAGGGATAGCGAGAGCGCCGGTGAGCAGTTCTTC. This encodes CASKRRDSESAGEQFF.

This clonotype was found many times. The V and J genes are TRBV27 and TRBJ2-7, with D tentatively TRBD1 (6 bases). CDR3 length: 16 amino acids. The germline V gene encodes CDR1 MNHEY and CDR2 SMNVEV (reference sequence). The germline V and J ends were trimmed by 0 bases and 5 bases, with 17 bases remaining between them. CDR3 in DNA: TGTGCCAGCAGTTTATCGGCTGGGGGCGCTTTCCACGAGCAGTACTTC. As protein: CASSLSAGGAFHEQYF.

The CDR3 nucleotides read TGTGCCAGCAGCTCCGGGACTATGAACACCGGGGAGCTGTTTTTT. It encodes CASSSGTMNTGELFF. This chain uses TRBV5-4 with TRBJ2-2; 7 bases agree with TRBD2. The CDR3 contains 15 residues. The V and J ends lost 3 bases and 1 base, in that order; junction bases with no gene match: 3. Germline CDR1 reads SGHNT; CDR2 reads YYREEE (reference sequence).

Ten or more counts support this clonotype. The V call is TRBV9, the J call TRBJ2-1, with D perhaps TRBD2 (5 bases). This CDR3 has 14 residues. Germline CDR1 SGDLS, CDR2 YYNGEE. V was pared by 3 bases and J by 2 bases, with 9 bases between. The CDR3 protein is CASSGGQAYNEQFF. The CDR3 DNA reads as TGTGCCAGCAGCGGAGGGCAGGCCTACAATGAGCAGTTCTTC.

This clonotype was seen ten or more times. The chain combines TRBV9 with TRBJ2-3; the D is unclear. Germline CDR1 and CDR2: SGDLS and YYNGEE. The germline V and J ends were trimmed by 2 bases and 4 bases, with 5 bases remaining between them. The CDR3 length is 12 residues. The CDR3 DNA is TGTGCCAGCAGCGTTAGTTCAGATACGCAGTATTTT. Translated, it gives CASSVSSDTQYF.

The chain couples TRBV30 to TRBJ2-7; 7 bases are shared with TRBD2. V gave up 2 bases and J gave up 0 bases; unmatched junction bases: 7. This CDR3 region has 15 residues. The germline V gene encodes CDR1 GTSNPN and CDR2 SVGIG (reference sequence). This chain's CDR3 is CAWSPSQRDSYEQYF. CDR3 in DNA: TGTGCCTGGAGTCCCTCCCAGCGGGACTCCTACGAGCAGTACTTC. The whole variable domain, remainder taken from reference TRBV30 and TRBJ2-7, is SQTIHQWPATLVQPVGSPLSLECTVEGTSNPNLYWYRQAAGRGLQLLFYSVGIGQISSEVPQNLSASRPQDRQFILSSKKLLLSDSGFYLCAWSPSQRDSYEQYFGPGTRLTVT.

The genes are TRBV19 and TRBJ2-7, with a possible D match to TRBD2 (5 bases). CDR3 length: 14 amino acids. The germline V gene encodes CDR1 LNHDA and CDR2 SQIVND (reference sequence). V lost 3 bases and J lost 5, with 14 bases in between. This chain's CDR3 is CASSIGGSRHEQYF. DNA for the CDR3: TGTGCCAGTAGTATTGGTGGGAGCAGGCACGAGCAGTACTTC.

Judged by abundance, this clonotype is medium-sized. The J gene is TRBJ2-7, the V gene TRBV27; tentatively, D is TRBD2 (5 bases). Per the germline V gene, CDR1 is MNHEY and CDR2 is SMNVEV (reference sequence). V dropped 2 bases and J dropped 2 bases, with 7 bases sitting between them. The CDR3 sequence is 13 residues long. CDR3 sequence reads: CASSLRDAYEQYF. Here the CDR3 DNA reads TGTGCCAGCAGTTTACGGGATGCCTACGAGCAGTACTTC.